Shown below are 13 T cell receptor beta chains from a single sample sequenced in a study of cytomegalovirus exposure and HLA in healthy donors (dated 2017 in TCRdb). The library was produced with the immunoSEQ multiplex PCR assay. The multiplex PCR relied on a mix of 60 forward primers for TCR Vbeta segments and 13 reverse primers for TCR Jbeta segments. TCRdb took this table from immuneACCESS and kept in-frame rearrangements with V and J called. Such tables lack part of the clones; where checked against another copy, unresolved V genes explain under half of the gap, and the rest is unexplained. For this sample the table gives over 200,000 clones, of which over 80% were detected only once. Jointly, the top ten make up roughly 6% of the sample. Source material: PBMCs. Every receptor here comes from a man aged 35 to 55 in good health and CMV-seropositive.

The chain employs TRBV5-8 and TRBJ1-2; possibly TRBD1 for D (5 bases). The V end lost 3 bases, the J end lost 1 base, and 13 bases lay between the germline ends. The CDR3 spans 15 residues. The germline V gene encodes CDR1 SGHTS and CDR2 YDEGEE. The CDR3 sequence: CASSWGHGRNYGYTF. The CDR3 DNA sequence: TGTGCCAGCAGCTGGGGCCACGGACGTAACTATGGCTACACCTTC. The whole variable domain, remainder taken from reference TRBV5-8 and TRBJ1-2, is EAGVTQSPTHLIKTRGQQATLRCSPISGHTSVYWYQQALGLGLQFLLWYDEGEERNRGNFPPRFSGRQFPNYSSELNVNALELEDSALYLCASSWGHGRNYGYTFGSGTRLTVV.

This clone showed up just once. This chain links TRBV11-3 with TRBJ2-7, with 8 bases fitting TRBD1. CDR1 SGHNT and CDR2 YENEEA come from the germline V gene. J was trimmed by 1 base and V by 3 bases; bases with no gene match: 2. CDR3 length: 14 residues. DNA for the CDR3: TGTGCCAGCAGCTTGGGGACAGGATCCTACGAGCAGTACGTC. It encodes CASSLGTGSYEQYV.

The chain employs TRBV6-1 and TRBJ1-5; D is unclear. The V end was cut by 2 bases, the J end by 3 bases, with 14 bases between. Germline CDR1 is MNHNS and CDR2 is SASEGT. The CDR3 sequence is 16 residues long. CDR3 bases: TGTGCCAGCAGTGAATTGAGTGTTCTCCTCAATCAGCCCCAGCATTTT. Residues: CASSELSVLLNQPQHF.

The V gene is TRBV29-1, the J gene TRBJ2-2; 10 nucleotides align to TRBD2. The CDR3 runs 15 residues. Germline V gene lookup returns CDR1 SQVTM and CDR2 ANQGSEA. V shed 2 bases, J shed 4 bases, and the junction held 4 bases outside the gene matches. Here the CDR3 DNA reads TGCAGCGTTGAAAGAGCGGGAGGGCTCACCGGGGAGCTGTTTTTT. Translated: CSVERAGGLTGELFF.

This chain connects TRBV4-1 to TRBJ2-7; D remains ambiguous. The germline V gene has CDR1 MGHRA and CDR2 YSYEKL. V dropped 4 bases and J dropped 2 bases, with 9 bases sitting between them. This CDR3 comprises 13 residues. The CDR3 nucleotides read TGCGCCAGCAGCCTATTTCAGGCCTACGAGCAGTACTTC. It translates to CASSLFQAYEQYF.

The V call is TRBV19, the J call TRBJ2-1, with 10 nucleotides matching TRBD1. V gave up 4 bases and J gave up 7 bases; unmatched junction bases: 7. This CDR3 has 15 residues. Germline V CDR1 and CDR2: LNHDA, SQIVND (reference sequence). The CDR3 reads CASSKRRQGANEQFF. DNA for the CDR3: TGTGCCAGTAGTAAAAGGAGACAGGGGGCGAATGAGCAGTTCTTC.

The CDR3 sequence: CASSSDFQPGTDTQYF. CDR3 nucleotide sequence: TGCGCCAGCAGCTCGGACTTCCAGCCGGGCACAGATACGCAGTATTTT. V usage is TRBV5-1 and J usage is TRBJ2-3; tentative D call: TRBD2 (5 bases). The V gene lost 3 bases and the J gene lost 1 base, with 15 bases spanning the gap. The germline V gene encodes CDR1 SGHRS and CDR2 YFSETQ. There are 16 residues in the CDR3.

This chain uses TRBV4-1 with TRBJ2-5; D may be TRBD1 (6 bases). The CDR3 is 15 amino acids. V lost 0 bases to trimming and J lost 5 bases, with 13 bases between them. Germline CDR1 reads MGHRA; CDR2 reads YSYEKL. The CDR3 loop reads CASSQEPPGDETQYF. CDR3 nucleotides: TGCGCCAGCAGCCAAGAGCCTCCAGGGGACGAGACCCAGTACTTC.

The rearrangement uses TRBV27 and TRBJ1-2, with 9 bases that match TRBD1. CDR3 size: 15 residues. V lost 6 bases and J lost 4; bases outside the gene matches: 9. Germline loops: CDR1 MNHEY, CDR2 SMNVEV (reference sequence). CDR3 nucleotide sequence: TGTGCCAGCAGAGTCCGAGAGGACAGGGGCTATGGCTACACCTTC. It yields the protein CASRVREDRGYGYTF.

The rearrangement links TRBV7-2 to TRBJ2-1, with 8 bases aligning to TRBD1. Germline CDR1 reads SGHTA; CDR2 reads FQGNSA. V gave up 4 bases and J gave up 2 bases; unmatched junction bases: 4. This CDR3 region has 15 residues. CDR3 loop: CASSWTGYAYNEQFF. Written as DNA, the CDR3 is TGTGCCAGCAGCTGGACAGGGTATGCCTACAATGAGCAGTTCTTC. The full variable domain, rest sourced from reference TRBV7-2 and TRBJ2-1, is GAGVSQSPSNKVTEKGKDVELRCDPISGHTALYWYRQSLGQGLEFLIYFQGNSAPDKSGLPSDRFSAERTGGSVSTLTIQRTQQEDSAVYLCASSWTGYAYNEQFFGPGTRLTVL.

The chain has TRBV11-2 and TRBJ2-7, with 9 nucleotides matching TRBD1. Germline loops: CDR1 SGHAT, CDR2 FQNNGV. V shed 4 bases, J shed 12 bases, and the junction held 4 bases outside the gene matches. The CDR3 length is 11 residues. CDR3 loop: CASSYRDRVYV. DNA of the CDR3: TGTGCCAGCAGCTACCGGGACAGGGTGTACGTC.

The chain joins TRBV10-2 to TRBJ2-3, with 9 nucleotides matching TRBD2. The junction had 2 bases not matched to a gene; V was cut back by 2 bases and J by 2 bases. CDR1 WSHSY and CDR2 SAAADI come from the germline V gene. The CDR3 contains 15 residues. CDR3 DNA sequence: TGCGCCAGCAGTGAGGCTAGCGGGACCACAGATACGCAGTATTTT. This encodes CASSEASGTTDTQYF.

The rearrangement uses TRBV27 and TRBJ1-5; no reliable D call. Germline V lookup: CDR1 MNHEY, CDR2 SMNVEV (reference sequence). The CDR3 is 13 residues long. V lost 1 base, J lost 4 bases, and 5 bases lay in between. The CDR3 sequence: CASSLWQNQPQHF. The CDR3 DNA follows: TGTGCCAGCAGTTTATGGCAGAATCAGCCCCAGCATTTT.